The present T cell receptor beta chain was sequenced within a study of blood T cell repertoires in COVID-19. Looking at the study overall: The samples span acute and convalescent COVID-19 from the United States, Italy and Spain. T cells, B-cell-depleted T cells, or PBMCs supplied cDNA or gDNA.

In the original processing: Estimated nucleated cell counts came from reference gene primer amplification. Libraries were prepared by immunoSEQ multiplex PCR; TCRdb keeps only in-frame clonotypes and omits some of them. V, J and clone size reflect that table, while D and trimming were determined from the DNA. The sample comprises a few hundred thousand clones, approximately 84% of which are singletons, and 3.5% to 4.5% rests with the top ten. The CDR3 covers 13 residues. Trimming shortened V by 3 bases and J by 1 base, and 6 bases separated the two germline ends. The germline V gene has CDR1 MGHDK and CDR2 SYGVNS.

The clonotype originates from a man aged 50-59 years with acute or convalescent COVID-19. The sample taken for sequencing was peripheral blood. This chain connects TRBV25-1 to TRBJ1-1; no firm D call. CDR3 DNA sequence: TGTGCCAGCAGTGATTGGCCGAACACTGAAGCTTTCTTT. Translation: CASSDWPNTEAFF. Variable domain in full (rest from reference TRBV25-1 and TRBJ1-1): EADIYQTPRYLVIGTGKKITLECSQTMGHDKMYWYQQDPGMELHLIHYSYGVNSTEKGDLSSESTVSRIRTEHFPLTLESARPSHTSQYLCASSDWPNTEAFFGQGTRLTVV.